A single sample is the source of the 23 T cell receptor beta chains below, sequenced in a study of CXCR3-negative and CXCR3-positive naive CD8 T cells (dated by TCRdb to the late 2010s). Broad study findings and their caveats: TRB CDR3s from CXCR3-positive naive cells showed higher hydrophobicity (lower Kidera factor 4), lower energy, and higher strength and volume indices than CXCR3-negative naive cells.

These receptors' antigens are unknown. These reads were obtained on a NextSeq 550. The Human TCR Profiling Kit (MiLaboratory) was used to prepare UMI-labeled 5' RACE TRB cDNA libraries. The reads were reprocessed in TCRdb, with one entry per CDR3 protein sequence and no accompanying DNA. The sample table gives about 98,000 distinct CDR3 sequences. The ten largest clones add up to about 0.8% of the sample. Sequencing used naive CXCR3+ CD8+ T cells from blood. The cell subset or site label for this specimen denotes: CD45RO-CCR7+CD27+CD95- naive CD8+ T cells expressing CXCR3 (TNR3+). The receptors come from a human donor in good health. Some clones in this sample may be carry-over from other donors' samples.

The chain joins TRBV7-6 to TRBJ2-7; lacking DNA, the TRBD1 call made by TCRdb goes unchecked. This CDR3 has 15 amino acids. Germline assignment: CDR1 SGHVS and CDR2 FNYEAQ. The CDR3 region is CASSLGTGEFYEQYF.

This chain links TRBV6-2 or TRBV6-3 with TRBJ2-7; the TCRdb call, TRBD1, lacks DNA for checking. Germline V gene data show CDR1 as MNHEY and CDR2 as SVGEGT. This CDR3 has 13 residues. CDR3: CASRGQGAGEQYF.

J is TRBJ2-7 and V is TRBV2; the D call from TCRdb, TRBD2, cannot be confirmed without DNA. This CDR3 is 16 amino acids long. Germline V lookup: CDR1 SNHLY, CDR2 FYNNEI. CDR3 sequence reads: CASKASGRAGPYEQYF.

V is TRBV29-1 and J is TRBJ2-7; checking the TCRdb D call of TRBD2 is not possible without DNA. Germline lookup yields CDR1 SQVTM and CDR2 ANQGSEA. The CDR3 contains 13 residues. CDR3 in amino acids: CSVSSGLRYEQYF.

The chain joins TRBV7-6 to TRBJ2-6; TCRdb returns TRBD1, unconfirmable since there is no DNA. The CDR3 length is 15 residues. CDR1 SGHVS and CDR2 FNYEAQ come from the germline V gene. CDR3 in amino acids: CASSGRGSGANVLTF. Full variable domain (rest looked up from reference TRBV7-6 and TRBJ2-6): GAGVSQSPRYKVTKRGQDVALRCDPISGHVSLYWYRQALGQGPEFLTYFNYEAQQDKSGLPNDRFSAERPEGSISTLTIQRTEQRDSAMYRCASSGRGSGANVLTFGAGSRLTVL.

The chain joins TRBV2 to TRBJ1-5. The CDR3 is 14 residues long. In germline, CDR1 is SNHLY, CDR2 FYNNEI. Here the CDR3 reads CASSEVGSNQPQHF.

The chain links TRBV20-1 to TRBJ1-1; without DNA, the TCRdb call of TRBD1 cannot be checked. This CDR3 has 14 amino acids. Germline CDR1 and CDR2: DFQATT and SNEGSKA (reference sequence). CDR3 sequence reads: CSAPDRKANTEAFF.

The chain uses TRBV7-8 and TRBJ1-4; TCRdb proposes TRBD1, but this gene call is untestable without DNA. The CDR3 loop spans 14 amino acids. Germline values: CDR1 SGHVS, CDR2 FQNEAQ. CDR3 loop: CASRPPRSDEKLFF.

The chain carries TRBV28 and TRBJ2-2; the D gene TCRdb calls, TRBD1, cannot be checked with no DNA. The CDR3 is made up of 15 amino acids. CDR1 is MDHEN and CDR2 is SYDVKM in the germline V gene. The CDR3 loop is CASSSRQGAIGELFF.

The chain employs TRBV29-1 and TRBJ2-7; TCRdb designates TRBD1, a call that cannot be tested without DNA. Per germline, CDR1 SQVTM and CDR2 ANQGSEA. There are 15 residues in the CDR3. The CDR3: CSVAPMLADPYEQYF.

The chain couples TRBV20-1 to TRBJ2-1; TCRdb calls TRBD2, which cannot be checked without DNA. The CDR3 has 14 amino acids. The germline CDR1 and CDR2 sequences are DFQATT and SNEGSKA (reference sequence). Here the CDR3 reads CSGRTSGSANEQFF.

The rearrangement uses TRBV20-1 and TRBJ2-7; TCRdb returns TRBD2, unconfirmable since there is no DNA. Germline CDR1 and CDR2: DFQATT and SNEGSKA (reference sequence). The CDR3 totals 18 residues. CDR3 sequence: CSARDSGTSGSFSYEQYF.

The rearrangement joins TRBV18 to TRBJ2-2. The CDR3 runs 12 residues. Germline values: CDR1 KGHSH, CDR2 LQKENI. The CDR3 loop is CASSSVVRELFF.

This chain links TRBV5-4 with TRBJ2-3. Germline V lookup: CDR1 SGHNT, CDR2 YYREEE (reference sequence). The CDR3 covers 14 residues. The CDR3 region is CASSPTFDTDTQYF.

The chain recombines TRBV7-2 with TRBJ1-1; TCRdb reports TRBD1, a call that lacks DNA to check it against. CDR3 length equals 17 residues. Germline values: CDR1 SGHTA, CDR2 FQGNSA. CDR3 protein: CASSASGTGLMNTEAFF.

V is TRBV28 and J is TRBJ2-7; without DNA, the TCRdb call of TRBD2 cannot be checked. This CDR3 contains 12 residues. CDR1 and CDR2 from the germline V gene are MDHEN and SYDVKM. The CDR3: CASSLGSVEQYF.

This chain joins TRBV29-1 and TRBJ2-1; without DNA, the TCRdb call of TRBD1 cannot be checked. Germline-derived CDR1 and CDR2 are SQVTM and ANQGSEA. The CDR3 contains 14 residues. Here the CDR3 reads CSVGDRDFLREQFF.

The V and J genes are TRBV15 and TRBJ2-1; TCRdb picks TRBD2, but there is no DNA to check that call. This CDR3 contains 15 residues. Germline lookup yields CDR1 LNHNV and CDR2 YYDKDF (reference sequence). CDR3 loop: CATSIGLDPYNEQFF.

This chain connects TRBV28 to TRBJ2-2; TCRdb reports TRBD1, a call that lacks DNA to check it against. CDR1 is MDHEN, CDR2 SYDVKM, per germline. The length of the CDR3 is 16 residues. The CDR3 loop reads CASSTPTAANTGELFF.

The chain employs TRBV15 and TRBJ2-5; the D call of TRBD1 rests on TCRdb alone, since no DNA is present to check it. This CDR3 spans 13 amino acids. The germline V gene has CDR1 LNHNV and CDR2 YYDKDF (reference sequence). This CDR3 reads CATTGRTQETQYF.

The chain recombines TRBV6-5 with TRBJ2-3. The CDR3 totals 15 residues. CDR1 and CDR2 (germline): MNHEY, SVGAGI. CDR3: CASQHLVYGGDTQYF.

The chain links TRBV29-1 to TRBJ2-7; no DNA is available, so the TRBD2 call from TCRdb remains unchecked. The CDR3 has 14 amino acids. Looked up from germline, CDR1 is SQVTM and CDR2 is ANQGSEA. This chain's CDR3 is CSVEGTSNGDEQYF.

The chain is built from TRBV7-8 and TRBJ2-1; TCRdb returns TRBD1, unconfirmable since there is no DNA. This CDR3 region has 12 residues. Germline lookup yields CDR1 SGHVS and CDR2 FQNEAQ. The CDR3 spells CASSPAGDEQFF.